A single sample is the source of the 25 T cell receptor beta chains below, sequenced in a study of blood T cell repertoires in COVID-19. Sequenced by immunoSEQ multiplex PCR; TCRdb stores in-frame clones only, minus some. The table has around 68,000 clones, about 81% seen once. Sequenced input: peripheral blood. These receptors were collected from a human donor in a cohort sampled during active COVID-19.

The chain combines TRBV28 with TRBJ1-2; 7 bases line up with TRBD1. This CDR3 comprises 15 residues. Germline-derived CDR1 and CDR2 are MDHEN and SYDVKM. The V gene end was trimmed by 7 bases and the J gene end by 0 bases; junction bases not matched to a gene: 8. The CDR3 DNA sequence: TGTGCCAGCACCCCAGGGGGGTTTTCTAACTATGGCTACACCTTC. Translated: CASTPGGFSNYGYTF.

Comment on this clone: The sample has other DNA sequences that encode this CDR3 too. The CDR3 DNA reads as TGTGCCAGCAGCTTTCAGGGCCTCAATGAAAAACTGTTTTTT. Protein product: CASSFQGLNEKLFF. The chain combines TRBV28 with TRBJ1-4, with a possible D match to TRBD1 (5 bases). V was cut by 6 bases and J by 5 bases, with 13 bases left in between. The CDR3 is 14 amino acids. Germline CDR1 MDHEN, CDR2 SYDVKM.

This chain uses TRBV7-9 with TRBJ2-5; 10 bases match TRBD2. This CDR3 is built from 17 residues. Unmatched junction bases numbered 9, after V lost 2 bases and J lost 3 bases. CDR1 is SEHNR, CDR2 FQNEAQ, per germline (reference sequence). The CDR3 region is CASSLTSSGRGKETQYF. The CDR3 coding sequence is TGTGCCAGCAGCTTAACGAGCAGCGGGAGGGGAAAAGAGACCCAGTACTTC.

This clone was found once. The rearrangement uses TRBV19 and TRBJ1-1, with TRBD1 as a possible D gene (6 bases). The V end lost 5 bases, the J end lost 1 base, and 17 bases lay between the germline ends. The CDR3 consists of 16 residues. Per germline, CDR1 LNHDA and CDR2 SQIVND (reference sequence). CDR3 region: CASSSWGGIGNTEAFF. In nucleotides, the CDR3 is TGTGCCAGTAGTTCTTGGGGGGGCATAGGGAACACTGAAGCTTTCTTT. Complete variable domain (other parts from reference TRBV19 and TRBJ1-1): DGGITQSPKYLFRKEGQNVTLSCEQNLNHDAMYWYRQDPGQGLRLIYYSQIVNDFQKGDIAEGYSVSREKKESFPLTVTSAQKNPTAFYLCASSSWGGIGNTEAFFGQGTRLTVV.

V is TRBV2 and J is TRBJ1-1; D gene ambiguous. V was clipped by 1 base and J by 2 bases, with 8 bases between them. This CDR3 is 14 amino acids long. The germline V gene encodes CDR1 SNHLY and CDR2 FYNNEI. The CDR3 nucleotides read TGTGCCAGCAGTGAAGTGCGAGTAAACACTGAAGCTTTCTTT. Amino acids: CASSEVRVNTEAFF.

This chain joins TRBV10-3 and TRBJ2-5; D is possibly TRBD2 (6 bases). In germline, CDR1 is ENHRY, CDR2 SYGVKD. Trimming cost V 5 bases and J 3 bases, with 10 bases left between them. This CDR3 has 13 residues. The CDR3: CAISRPGEETQYF. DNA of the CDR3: TGTGCCATCAGTCGACCGGGAGAAGAGACCCAGTACTTC.

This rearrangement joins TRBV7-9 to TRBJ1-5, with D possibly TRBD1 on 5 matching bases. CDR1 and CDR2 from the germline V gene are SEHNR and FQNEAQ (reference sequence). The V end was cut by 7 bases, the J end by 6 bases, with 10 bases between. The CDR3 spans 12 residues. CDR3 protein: CASTSDSQPQHF. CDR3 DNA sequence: TGTGCCAGCACCTCCGACAGTCAGCCCCAGCATTTT.

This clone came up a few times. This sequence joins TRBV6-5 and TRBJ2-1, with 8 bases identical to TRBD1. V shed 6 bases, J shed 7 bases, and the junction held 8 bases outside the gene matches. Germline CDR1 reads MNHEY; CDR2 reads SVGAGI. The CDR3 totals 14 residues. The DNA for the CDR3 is TGTGCCAGCAGAGCCGGGACAGGACAAAATGAGCAGTTCTTC. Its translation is CASRAGTGQNEQFF.

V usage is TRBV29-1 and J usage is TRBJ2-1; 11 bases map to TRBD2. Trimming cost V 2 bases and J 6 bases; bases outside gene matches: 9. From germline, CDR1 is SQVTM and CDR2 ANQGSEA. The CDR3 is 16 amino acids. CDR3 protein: CSVESLAGGKSNEQFF. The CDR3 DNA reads TGCAGCGTTGAATCGCTAGCGGGAGGCAAGAGCAATGAGCAGTTCTTC.

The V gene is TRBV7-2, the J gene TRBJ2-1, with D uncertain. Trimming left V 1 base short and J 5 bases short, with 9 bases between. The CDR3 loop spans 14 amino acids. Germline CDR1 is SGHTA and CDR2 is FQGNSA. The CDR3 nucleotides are TGTGCCAGCAGCTTAGATGGCGGTAACAATGAGCAGTTCTTC. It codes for CASSLDGGNNEQFF.

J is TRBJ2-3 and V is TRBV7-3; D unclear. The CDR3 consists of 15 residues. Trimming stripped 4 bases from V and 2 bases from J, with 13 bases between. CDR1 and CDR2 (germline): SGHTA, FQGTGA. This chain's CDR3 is CASSSGPANTDTQYF. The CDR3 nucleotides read TGTGCCAGCAGCTCTGGGCCAGCTAACACAGATACGCAGTATTTT.

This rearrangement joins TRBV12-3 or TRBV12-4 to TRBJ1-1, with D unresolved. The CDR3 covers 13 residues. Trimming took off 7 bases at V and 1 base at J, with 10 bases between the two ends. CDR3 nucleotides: TGTGCCAGCACCCCGGCGGGGAACACTGAAGCTTTCTTT. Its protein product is CASTPAGNTEAFF.

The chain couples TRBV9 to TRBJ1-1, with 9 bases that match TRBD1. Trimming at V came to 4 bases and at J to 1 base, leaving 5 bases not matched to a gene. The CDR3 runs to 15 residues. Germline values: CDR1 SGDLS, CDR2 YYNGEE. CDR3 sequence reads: CASSSGQGSNTEAFF. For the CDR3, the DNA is TGTGCCAGCAGCTCCGGACAGGGGTCGAACACTGAAGCTTTCTTT.

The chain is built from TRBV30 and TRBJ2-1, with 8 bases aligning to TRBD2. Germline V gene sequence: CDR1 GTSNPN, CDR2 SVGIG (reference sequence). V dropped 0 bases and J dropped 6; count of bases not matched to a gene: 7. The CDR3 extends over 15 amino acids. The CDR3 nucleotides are TGTGCCTGGAGTGTTCTAGCGGGCGGAAGCAATGAGCAGTTCTTC. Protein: CAWSVLAGGSNEQFF.

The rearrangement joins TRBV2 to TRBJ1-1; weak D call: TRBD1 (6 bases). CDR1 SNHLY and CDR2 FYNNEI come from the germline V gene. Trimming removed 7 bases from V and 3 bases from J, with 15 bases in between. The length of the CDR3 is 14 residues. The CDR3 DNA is TGTGCCAGCAATCCACAGGGCAGAGACACTGAAGCTTTCTTT. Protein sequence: CASNPQGRDTEAFF.

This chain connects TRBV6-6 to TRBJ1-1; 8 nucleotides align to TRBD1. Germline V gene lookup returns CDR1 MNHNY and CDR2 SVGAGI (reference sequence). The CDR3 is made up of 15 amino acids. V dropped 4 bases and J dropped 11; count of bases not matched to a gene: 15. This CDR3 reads CASSFPTGATRAAFF. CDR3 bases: TGTGCCAGCAGTTTCCCGACAGGGGCCACACGGGCGGCTTTCTTT.

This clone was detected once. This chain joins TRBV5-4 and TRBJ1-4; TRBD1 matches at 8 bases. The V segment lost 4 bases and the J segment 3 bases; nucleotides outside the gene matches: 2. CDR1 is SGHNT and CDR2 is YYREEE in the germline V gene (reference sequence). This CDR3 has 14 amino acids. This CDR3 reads CASSKDRANEKLFF. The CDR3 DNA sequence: TGTGCCAGCAGCAAGGACAGGGCTAATGAAAAACTGTTTTTT.

CDR3 sequence: CAWSQGGYQETQYF. CDR3 DNA: TGTGCCTGGAGTCAGGGAGGGTACCAAGAGACCCAGTACTTC. The chain joins TRBV30 to TRBJ2-5, with 7 bases lining up with TRBD2. Germline values: CDR1 GTSNPN, CDR2 SVGIG (reference sequence). The V gene end was trimmed by 2 bases and the J gene end by 0 bases; junction bases not matched to a gene: 3. The CDR3 is 14 residues long.

Here the CDR3 DNA reads TGTGCCAGCAGCTCGACAGGGGGTGAGACCCAGTACTTC. Its translation: CASSSTGGETQYF. V is TRBV11-1 and J is TRBJ2-5; TRBD1 agrees at 9 bases. The CDR3 has 13 amino acids. Germline V gene sequence: CDR1 SGHAT, CDR2 FQDESV (reference sequence). Germline trimming cut 4 bases from V and 5 bases from J; bases unmatched to any gene: 2.

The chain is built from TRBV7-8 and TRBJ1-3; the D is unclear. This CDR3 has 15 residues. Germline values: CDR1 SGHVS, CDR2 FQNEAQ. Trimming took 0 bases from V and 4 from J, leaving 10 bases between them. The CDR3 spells CASSLAPGEGNTIYF. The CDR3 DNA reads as TGTGCCAGCAGCTTAGCGCCGGGAGAAGGAAACACCATATATTTT.

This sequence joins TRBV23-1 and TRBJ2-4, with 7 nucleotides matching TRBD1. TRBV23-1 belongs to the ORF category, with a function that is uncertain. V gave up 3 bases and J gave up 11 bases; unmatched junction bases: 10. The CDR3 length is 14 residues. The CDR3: CASSHPDREKLQYF. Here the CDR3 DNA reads TGCGCCAGCAGTCACCCCGACAGGGAGAAGCTTCAGTACTTC.

As DNA, the CDR3 is TGCAGTGCTAGTCACGGGAGGGTGAATGAGCAGTTCTTC. Residues: CSASHGRVNEQFF. The chain uses TRBV20-1 and TRBJ2-1; 8 nucleotides match TRBD2. In germline, CDR1 is DFQATT, CDR2 SNEGSKA (reference sequence). The CDR3 extends over 13 amino acids. V lost 3 bases to trimming and J lost 7 bases; unmatched junction nucleotides: 5.

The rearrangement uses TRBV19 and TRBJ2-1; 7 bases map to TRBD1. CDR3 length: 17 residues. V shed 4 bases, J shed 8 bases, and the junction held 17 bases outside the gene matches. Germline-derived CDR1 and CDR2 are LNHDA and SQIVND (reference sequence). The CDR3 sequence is CASSNSLGGVGGDEQFF. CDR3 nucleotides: TGTGCCAGTAGTAATTCCCTAGGGGGCGTTGGGGGAGATGAGCAGTTCTTC.

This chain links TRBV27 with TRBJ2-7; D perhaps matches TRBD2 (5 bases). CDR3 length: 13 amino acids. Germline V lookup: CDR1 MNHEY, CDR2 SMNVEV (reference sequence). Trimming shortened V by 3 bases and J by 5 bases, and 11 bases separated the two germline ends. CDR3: CASSLIGSDEQYF. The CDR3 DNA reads TGTGCCAGCAGTTTGATCGGTAGCGACGAGCAGTACTTC.

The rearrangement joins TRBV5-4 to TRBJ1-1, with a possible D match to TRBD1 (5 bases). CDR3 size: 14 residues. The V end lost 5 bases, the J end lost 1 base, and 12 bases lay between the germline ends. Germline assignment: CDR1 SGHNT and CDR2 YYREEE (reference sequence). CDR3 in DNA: TGTGCCAGCAGTCCACAGGTTACGAACACTGAAGCTTTCTTT. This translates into CASSPQVTNTEAFF.